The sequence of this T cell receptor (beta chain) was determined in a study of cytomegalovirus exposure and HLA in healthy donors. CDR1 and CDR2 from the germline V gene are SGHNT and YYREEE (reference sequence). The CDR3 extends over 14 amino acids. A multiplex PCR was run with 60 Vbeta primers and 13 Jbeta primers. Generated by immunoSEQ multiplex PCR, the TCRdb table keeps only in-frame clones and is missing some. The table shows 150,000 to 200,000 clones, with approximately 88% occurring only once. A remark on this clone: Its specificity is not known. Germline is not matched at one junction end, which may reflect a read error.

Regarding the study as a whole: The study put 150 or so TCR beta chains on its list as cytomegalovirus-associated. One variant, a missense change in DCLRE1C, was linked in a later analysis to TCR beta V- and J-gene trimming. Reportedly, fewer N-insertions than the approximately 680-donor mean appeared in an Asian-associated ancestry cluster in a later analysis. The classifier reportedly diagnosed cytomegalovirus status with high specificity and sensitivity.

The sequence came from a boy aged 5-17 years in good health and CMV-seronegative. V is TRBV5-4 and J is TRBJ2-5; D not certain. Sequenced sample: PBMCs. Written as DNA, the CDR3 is TGTGCCAGCAGCTTGGTCACATACCAAGAGGCCCAGTACTTC. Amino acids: CASSLVTYQEAQYF.